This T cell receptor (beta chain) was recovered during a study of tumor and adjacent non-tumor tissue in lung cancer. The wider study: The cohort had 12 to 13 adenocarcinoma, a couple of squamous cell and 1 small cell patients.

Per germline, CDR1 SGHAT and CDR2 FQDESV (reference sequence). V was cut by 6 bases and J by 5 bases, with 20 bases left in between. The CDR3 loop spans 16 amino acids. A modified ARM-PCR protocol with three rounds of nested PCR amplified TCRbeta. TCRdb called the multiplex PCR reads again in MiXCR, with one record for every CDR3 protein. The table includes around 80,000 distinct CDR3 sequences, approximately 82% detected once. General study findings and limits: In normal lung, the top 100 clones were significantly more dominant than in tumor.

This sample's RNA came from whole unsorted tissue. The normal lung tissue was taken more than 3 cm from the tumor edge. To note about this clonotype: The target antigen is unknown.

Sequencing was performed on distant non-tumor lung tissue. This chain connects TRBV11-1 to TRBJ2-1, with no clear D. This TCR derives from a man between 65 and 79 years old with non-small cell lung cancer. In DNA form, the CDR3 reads TGTGCCAGCAGTCCGCTAACTATCGGCAGAAACAATGAGCAGTTCTTC. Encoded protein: CASSPLTIGRNNEQFF. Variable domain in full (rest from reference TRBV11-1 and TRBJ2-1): EAEVAQSPRYKITEKSQAVAFWCDPISGHATLYWYRQILGQGPELLVQFQDESVVDDSQLPKDRFSAERLKGVDSTLKIQPAELGDSAMYLCASSPLTIGRNNEQFFGPGTRLTVL.